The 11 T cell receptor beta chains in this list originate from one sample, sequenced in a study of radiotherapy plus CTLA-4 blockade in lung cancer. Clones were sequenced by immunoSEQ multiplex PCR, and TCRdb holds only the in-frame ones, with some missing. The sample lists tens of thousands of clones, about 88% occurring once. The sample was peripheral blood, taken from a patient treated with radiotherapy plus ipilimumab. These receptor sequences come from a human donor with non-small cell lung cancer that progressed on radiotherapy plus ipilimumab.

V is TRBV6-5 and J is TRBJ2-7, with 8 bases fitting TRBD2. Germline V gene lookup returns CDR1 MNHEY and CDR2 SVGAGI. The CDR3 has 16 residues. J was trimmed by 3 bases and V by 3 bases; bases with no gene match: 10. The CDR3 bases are TGTGCCAGCAGTTATTTGGCTAGCGGGCCAAGCTACGAGCAGTACTTC. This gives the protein CASSYLASGPSYEQYF.

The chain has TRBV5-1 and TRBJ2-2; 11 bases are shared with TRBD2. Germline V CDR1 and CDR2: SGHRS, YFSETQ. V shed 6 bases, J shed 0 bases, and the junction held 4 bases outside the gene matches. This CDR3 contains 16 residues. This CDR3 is CASTSSGRTNTGELFF. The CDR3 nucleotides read TGCGCCAGCACCTCTAGCGGGAGGACGAACACCGGGGAGCTGTTTTTT.

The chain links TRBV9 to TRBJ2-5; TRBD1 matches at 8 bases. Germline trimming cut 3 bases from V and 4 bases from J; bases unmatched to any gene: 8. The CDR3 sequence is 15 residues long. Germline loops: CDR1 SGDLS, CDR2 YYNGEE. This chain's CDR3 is CASSATPTGGETQYF. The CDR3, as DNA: TGTGCCAGCAGCGCCACACCAACAGGGGGAGAGACCCAGTACTTC.

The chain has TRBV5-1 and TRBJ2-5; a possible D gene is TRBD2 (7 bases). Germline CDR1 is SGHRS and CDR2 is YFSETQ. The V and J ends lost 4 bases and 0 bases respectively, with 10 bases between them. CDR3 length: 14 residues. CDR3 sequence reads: CASSGGGNQETQYF. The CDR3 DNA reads TGCGCCAGCAGCGGCGGGGGCAACCAAGAGACCCAGTACTTC.

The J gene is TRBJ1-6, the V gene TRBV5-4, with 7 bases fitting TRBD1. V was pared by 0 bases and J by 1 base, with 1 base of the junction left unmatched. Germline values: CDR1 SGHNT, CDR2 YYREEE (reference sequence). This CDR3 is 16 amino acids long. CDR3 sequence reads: CASSLAGGSYNSPLHF. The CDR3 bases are TGTGCCAGCAGCTTGGCAGGGGGATCCTATAATTCACCCCTCCACTTT.

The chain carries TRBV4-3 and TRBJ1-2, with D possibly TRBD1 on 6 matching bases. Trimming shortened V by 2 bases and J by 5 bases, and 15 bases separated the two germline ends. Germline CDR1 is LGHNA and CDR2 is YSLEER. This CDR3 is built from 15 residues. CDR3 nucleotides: TGCGCCAGCAGCCAAAGTCCGACAGGATCATATGGCTACACCTTC. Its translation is CASSQSPTGSYGYTF.

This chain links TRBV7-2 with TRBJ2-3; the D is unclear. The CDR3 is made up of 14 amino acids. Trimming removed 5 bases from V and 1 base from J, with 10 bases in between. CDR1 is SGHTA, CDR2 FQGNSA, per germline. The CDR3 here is CASSLRQGTDTQYF. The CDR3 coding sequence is TGTGCCAGCAGCCTTAGGCAGGGCACAGATACGCAGTATTTT.

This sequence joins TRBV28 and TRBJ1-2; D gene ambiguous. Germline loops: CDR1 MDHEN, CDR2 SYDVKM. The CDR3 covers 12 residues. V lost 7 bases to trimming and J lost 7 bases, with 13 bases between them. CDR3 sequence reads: CASTQMESGYTF. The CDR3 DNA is TGTGCCAGCACCCAAATGGAGAGTGGCTACACCTTC.

The CDR3 DNA sequence: TGCGCCAGCAGCGCGGACGGGAATTCACCCCTCCACTTT. Encoded protein: CASSADGNSPLHF. The rearrangement uses TRBV5-1 and TRBJ1-6; D remains unclear. The CDR3 is made up of 13 amino acids. Germline assignment: CDR1 SGHRS and CDR2 YFSETQ. V was trimmed by 4 bases and J by 7 bases, leaving 9 bases between them.

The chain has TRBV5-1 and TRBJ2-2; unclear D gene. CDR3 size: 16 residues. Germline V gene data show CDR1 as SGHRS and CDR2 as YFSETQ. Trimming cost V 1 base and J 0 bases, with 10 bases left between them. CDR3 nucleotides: TGCGCCAGCAGCTTGTCCAGGCTCGCGAACACCGGGGAGCTGTTTTTT. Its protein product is CASSLSRLANTGELFF.

CDR3 protein: CASSHTDREQAFF. CDR3 DNA sequence: TGCGCCAGCAGCCATACTGACAGGGAGCAAGCTTTCTTT. The chain uses TRBV4-3 and TRBJ1-1; 7 bases are a match to TRBD1. Germline V gene data show CDR1 as LGHNA and CDR2 as YSLEER. V gave up 3 bases and J gave up 9 bases; unmatched junction bases: 7. The CDR3 sequence is 13 residues long.